Below are 30 T cell receptor beta chains sequenced from a single sample in a study of CXCR3-negative and CXCR3-positive naive CD8 T cells. Study-level results: Researchers report that CXCR3-positive naive cells carry more hydrophobic TRB CDR3s than CXCR3-negative naive cells.

The method, 5' RACE with UMI labels, was used to prepare the TRB cDNA libraries. TCRdb reprocessed the 5' RACE reads and stores each CDR3 protein as one record, lacking DNA. This sample contains 110,000 or so distinct CDR3 sequences. These receptors' targets are unknown. Sequencing was done on a sample of naive CXCR3+ CD8+ T cells from blood. Described subset: CD45RO-CCR7+CD27+CD95- naive CD8+ T cells expressing CXCR3 (TNR3+). These receptor sequences come from a human donor in good health. Some clones in this sample may be carry-over from other donors' samples.

The rearrangement uses TRBV15 and TRBJ1-2. This CDR3 has 14 residues. Germline values: CDR1 LNHNV, CDR2 YYDKDF (reference sequence). The CDR3 region is CATSRDVGAYGYTF.

The V call is TRBV20-1, the J call TRBJ1-6. Germline-derived CDR1 and CDR2 are DFQATT and SNEGSKA (reference sequence). This CDR3 has 16 residues. This CDR3 reads CSARGYGSSYNSPLHF.

The chain is built from TRBV6-5 and TRBJ1-1; the D call from TCRdb, TRBD1, cannot be confirmed without DNA. CDR1 and CDR2 (germline): MNHEY, SVGAGI. The CDR3 totals 12 residues. The CDR3 loop reads CASAGGYTEAFF.

The chain is built from TRBV11-2 and TRBJ1-1; TCRdb's D call, TRBD1, is unchecked because there is no DNA. The CDR3 totals 16 residues. From germline, CDR1 is SGHAT and CDR2 FQNNGV. This CDR3 reads CASSLDLDRADTEAFF.

The V and J genes are TRBV6-6 and TRBJ2-7. Germline assignment: CDR1 MNHNY and CDR2 SVGAGI (reference sequence). This CDR3 has 14 amino acids. This CDR3 is CASSYPSETYEQYF.

The chain links TRBV7-4 to TRBJ2-1; absent DNA, TCRdb's TRBD2 call cannot be checked. Germline loops: CDR1 SGHVT, CDR2 SQSDAQ. This CDR3 is built from 22 residues. CDR3 residues: CASSARDGSGRKRHLSPNEQFF.

The rearrangement joins TRBV6-1 to TRBJ2-6. In germline, CDR1 is MNHNS, CDR2 SASEGT. CDR3 length equals 14 residues. The CDR3 is CASRRVTGANVLTF.

The chain carries TRBV7-9 and TRBJ2-2; the TCRdb call, TRBD2, lacks DNA for checking. Germline values: CDR1 SEHNR, CDR2 FQNEAQ (reference sequence). CDR3 size: 16 residues. The CDR3 loop is CASSPSSGGGTGELFF.

The genes are TRBV11-2 and TRBJ2-7; the D gene TCRdb calls, TRBD1, cannot be checked with no DNA. Germline loops: CDR1 SGHAT, CDR2 FQNNGV. This CDR3 contains 13 residues. The CDR3: CASGWAGLYEQYF. The whole variable domain, remainder taken from reference TRBV11-2 and TRBJ2-7, is EAGVAQSPRYKIIEKRQSVAFWCNPISGHATLYWYQQILGQGPKLLIQFQNNGVVDDSQLPKDRFSAERLKGVDSTLKIQPAKLEDSAVYLCASGWAGLYEQYFGPGTRLTVT.

V usage is TRBV14 and J usage is TRBJ2-2; absent DNA, TCRdb's TRBD1 call cannot be checked. CDR1 is SGHDN and CDR2 is FVKESK in the germline V gene. The CDR3 is 17 residues long. The CDR3 reads CASSHKSWDPITGELFF.

This sequence joins TRBV7-9 and TRBJ2-3; TCRdb's D call, TRBD1, is unchecked because there is no DNA. The CDR3 has 14 residues. CDR1 and CDR2 from the germline V gene are SEHNR and FQNEAQ (reference sequence). The CDR3 here is CASSSPRSPDTQYF.

This chain connects TRBV6-5 to TRBJ2-1. The length of the CDR3 is 14 residues. CDR1 is MNHEY and CDR2 is SVGAGI in the germline V gene. CDR3 protein: CASSYGPTYNEQFF.

The genes are TRBV9 and TRBJ2-1; TCRdb indicates TRBD1, and absent DNA this call remains unverified. The CDR3 contains 13 residues. Per the germline V gene, CDR1 is SGDLS and CDR2 is YYNGEE. CDR3: CASSVGQFNEQFF.

The chain joins TRBV20-1 to TRBJ2-7; with no DNA, the TCRdb D assignment of TRBD2 cannot be verified. Germline V gene lookup returns CDR1 DFQATT and CDR2 SNEGSKA (reference sequence). The CDR3 is 14 amino acids. The CDR3 sequence is CSARGLAGSYEQYF.

The chain employs TRBV15 and TRBJ1-2; TCRdb names TRBD1, which stays unverified in the absence of DNA. CDR1 and CDR2 (germline): LNHNV, YYDKDF (reference sequence). CDR3 length equals 16 residues. The CDR3 reads CATSRDITGTLYGYTF.

V usage is TRBV10-3 and J usage is TRBJ2-5; TCRdb gives TRBD2 as the D gene, but with no DNA this cannot be confirmed. The CDR3 has 13 amino acids. Germline lookup yields CDR1 ENHRY and CDR2 SYGVKD. The CDR3 loop reads CAITPGSGETQYF.

This chain links TRBV10-3 with TRBJ1-2; absent DNA, TCRdb's TRBD1 call cannot be checked. The CDR3 totals 16 residues. Germline V gives CDR1 ENHRY, CDR2 SYGVKD. This CDR3 reads CAISRQTLDLNYGYTF.

The V and J genes are TRBV4-1 and TRBJ1-2; lacking DNA, the TRBD1 call made by TCRdb goes unchecked. The CDR3 has 15 residues. Germline V gene sequence: CDR1 MGHRA, CDR2 YSYEKL. This chain's CDR3 is CASSQTTGSGYGYTF.

This chain connects TRBV20-1 to TRBJ2-1; TCRdb's D call, TRBD1, is unchecked because there is no DNA. The CDR3 loop spans 17 amino acids. Germline V CDR1 and CDR2: DFQATT, SNEGSKA (reference sequence). CDR3 sequence reads: CSARGPSPRTGRNEQFF.

J is TRBJ1-4 and V is TRBV9; TCRdb proposes TRBD1, but this gene call is untestable without DNA. This CDR3 region has 14 residues. Germline V gene sequence: CDR1 SGDLS, CDR2 YYNGEE. The CDR3 spells CASSVGGTDEKLFF.

The J gene is TRBJ1-1, the V gene TRBV12-3 or TRBV12-4. The CDR3 extends over 12 amino acids. The CDR3 spells CASAREVPEAFF.

The chain employs TRBV29-1 and TRBJ2-7; the TRBD2 assignment by TCRdb is unverifiable without DNA. The CDR3 contains 12 residues. Germline-derived CDR1 and CDR2 are SQVTM and ANQGSEA. The CDR3 sequence: CSVEGEGYEQYF.

The rearrangement joins TRBV28 to TRBJ1-6. This CDR3 has 15 residues. The V gene's germline CDR1 is MDHEN and CDR2 SYDVKM. CDR3 region: CASSSSVAYNSPLHF.

V usage is TRBV7-9 and J usage is TRBJ2-1. CDR1 is SEHNR and CDR2 is FQNEAQ in the germline V gene (reference sequence). The CDR3 is made up of 13 amino acids. The CDR3 region is CAISTQRNNEQFF.

The chain's CDR3 is CSVENMGKDEQFF. The chain uses TRBV29-1 and TRBJ2-1. In germline, CDR1 is SQVTM, CDR2 ANQGSEA. The CDR3 length is 13 residues.

The gene calls are TRBV6-6 and TRBJ2-7. There are 14 residues in the CDR3. Germline CDR1 is MNHNY and CDR2 is SVGAGI (reference sequence). CDR3 region: CASSYQGIPYEQYF.

This chain joins TRBV7-9 and TRBJ2-7; checking the TCRdb D call of TRBD2 is not possible without DNA. Germline CDR1 and CDR2: SEHNR and FQNEAQ (reference sequence). The CDR3 has 19 amino acids. The CDR3 sequence: CASSSPAGLAEPLLYEQYF.

J is TRBJ2-1 and V is TRBV2; TCRdb calls TRBD1, which cannot be checked without DNA. The CDR3 length is 13 residues. Looked up from germline, CDR1 is SNHLY and CDR2 is FYNNEI. CDR3 sequence: CASRMDRENEQFF.

The chain recombines TRBV7-8 with TRBJ2-1. The CDR3 consists of 14 residues. Germline lookup yields CDR1 SGHVS and CDR2 FQNEAQ. CDR3 sequence reads: CASSAYIQTGEQFF.

This rearrangement joins TRBV12-3 or TRBV12-4 to TRBJ2-5; TCRdb reports TRBD1, a call that lacks DNA to check it against. The CDR3 sequence is 14 residues long. This CDR3 reads CASSYAGTLETQYF.